These 17 T cell receptor beta chains were sequenced from one sample in a study of neurological immune-mediated disorders. TCRdb ran MiXCR on the 5' RACE reads and lists one entry per CDR3 protein. The sample carries 84,000 or so distinct CDR3 sequences, approximately 10% recorded once. Material for sequencing was PBMCs. These receptors all come from a man between 35 and 55 years old in good health.

Many counts were recorded for this clonotype. J is TRBJ1-1 and V is TRBV5-1; 8 nucleotides align to TRBD1. CDR3 length: 15 amino acids. The V gene's germline CDR1 is SGHRS and CDR2 YFSETQ. Trimming took 0 bases from V and 4 from J; bases not matched to a gene: 5. The chain's CDR3 is CASSLAGGGGTEAFF. CDR3 nucleotides: TGCGCCAGCAGCTTGGCAGGGGGCGGGGGCACTGAAGCTTTCTTT.

The V gene is TRBV6-6, the J gene TRBJ1-1; no clear D gene. In germline, CDR1 is MNHNY, CDR2 SVGAGI (reference sequence). There are 13 residues in the CDR3. With 6 bases removed from V and 2 bases from J, the gap between germline ends came to 10 bases. The CDR3 is CASSYRPNTEAFF. The DNA of the CDR3 is TGTGCCAGCAGCTATAGACCAAACACTGAAGCTTTCTTT.

At least ten counts were recorded for this clonotype. The chain couples TRBV18 to TRBJ1-3; D remains ambiguous. V lost 3 bases to trimming and J lost 0 bases, with 15 bases between them. The V gene's germline CDR1 is KGHSH and CDR2 LQKENI. This CDR3 is built from 17 residues. This CDR3 reads CASSPFPTESSGNTIYF. CDR3 DNA sequence: TGTGCCAGCTCACCCTTTCCGACCGAAAGCTCTGGAAACACCATATATTTT.

There are many counts of this clonotype. The chain combines TRBV6-1 with TRBJ2-7; 8 nucleotides align to TRBD1. The CDR3 contains 16 residues. CDR1 MNHNS and CDR2 SASEGT come from the germline V gene. Germline trimming cut 2 bases from V and 5 bases from J; bases unmatched to any gene: 11. CDR3 region: CASSERFAGGFHEQYF. CDR3 DNA: TGTGCCAGCAGTGAACGGTTCGCAGGGGGCTTTCACGAGCAGTACTTC.

Many counts were recorded for this clonotype. The chain uses TRBV28 and TRBJ2-7; D is possibly TRBD1 (5 bases). V lost 7 bases, J lost 10 bases, and 14 bases lay in between. This CDR3 region has 11 residues. The V gene's germline CDR1 is MDHEN and CDR2 SYDVKM. The CDR3 DNA follows: TGTGCCAGCACCCAAGGCAGGGCACAGTACTTC. Its translation: CASTQGRAQYF.

V usage is TRBV29-1 and J usage is TRBJ2-1; 9 bases are a match to TRBD2. Per germline, CDR1 SQVTM and CDR2 ANQGSEA. V dropped 2 bases and J dropped 6; count of bases not matched to a gene: 5. This CDR3 spans 14 amino acids. CDR3 in DNA: TGCAGCGTTGAATTTGGTAGCGGGAGCAATGAGCAGTTCTTC. Protein: CSVEFGSGSNEQFF.

This clonotype has a count of ten or more. V usage is TRBV5-1 and J usage is TRBJ1-1; TRBD1 agrees at 7 bases. Trimming cost V 6 bases and J 4 bases; bases outside gene matches: 9. CDR1 is SGHRS, CDR2 YFSETQ, per germline. This CDR3 region has 14 residues. CDR3 sequence: CASTLSGGSTEAFF. The CDR3 region has the DNA TGCGCCAGCACCCTTTCAGGGGGTAGCACTGAAGCTTTCTTT.

This clonotype was observed many times. The chain joins TRBV5-1 to TRBJ2-3; 7 nucleotides agree with TRBD2. Trimming at V came to 6 bases and at J to 2 bases, leaving 12 bases not matched to a gene. CDR1 is SGHRS, CDR2 YFSETQ, per germline. CDR3 length equals 16 residues. For the CDR3, the DNA is TGCGCCAGCAAAACGGTAGCGGGCCTTCCCACAGATACGCAGTATTTT. Its protein product is CASKTVAGLPTDTQYF.

This chain connects TRBV7-9 to TRBJ1-1; D is unclear. The CDR3 is 15 residues long. CDR1 SEHNR and CDR2 FQNEAQ come from the germline V gene (reference sequence). V was trimmed by 2 bases and J by 0 bases, leaving 10 bases between them. The DNA for the CDR3 is TGTGCCAGCAGCTTAAGGGAGGGTTTGAACACTGAAGCTTTCTTT. It is translated as CASSLREGLNTEAFF. Supplemented by reference TRBV7-9 and TRBJ1-1, the full variable domain reads DTGVSQNPRHKITKRGQNVTFRCDPISEHNRLYWYRQTLGQGPEFLTYFQNEAQLEKSRLLSDRFSAERPKGSFSTLEIQRTEQGDSAMYLCASSLREGLNTEAFFGQGTRLTVV.

The sample holds many counts of this clonotype. The V and J genes are TRBV12-3 or TRBV12-4 and TRBJ2-5; TRBD2 matches at 11 bases. CDR3 length: 16 amino acids. V trimming: 4 bases; J trimming: 4 bases; junction bases outside the gene matches: 8. DNA of the CDR3: TGTGCCAGCAGTTCCCTTCCTAGCGGGGGGACAGAGACCCAGTACTTC. It is translated as CASSSLPSGGTETQYF.

This clonotype came up many times. V usage is TRBV27 and J usage is TRBJ2-1; TRBD2 matches at 11 bases. CDR1 and CDR2 (germline): MNHEY, SMNVEV (reference sequence). J was trimmed by 1 base and V by 2 bases; bases with no gene match: 4. There are 17 residues in the CDR3. For the CDR3, the DNA is TGTGCCAGCAGTTTAACGGCTAGCGGGGGGTCCTACAATGAGCAGTTCTTC. Its protein product is CASSLTASGGSYNEQFF.

Here the CDR3 reads CAISSGDSGANVLTF. The CDR3 region has the DNA TGTGCCATCAGCTCAGGTGACTCTGGGGCCAACGTCCTGACTTTC. The rearrangement uses TRBV10-3 and TRBJ2-6; D remains ambiguous. V lost 6 bases, J lost 0 bases, and 9 bases lay in between. The CDR3 is made up of 15 amino acids. Per germline, CDR1 ENHRY and CDR2 SYGVKD.

This clonotype was seen ten or more times. The chain uses TRBV5-1 and TRBJ2-2; D not certain. Trimming removed 4 bases at V and 4 bases at J, with 14 bases between. CDR3 size: 15 residues. Germline V gene sequence: CDR1 SGHRS, CDR2 YFSETQ. CDR3 bases: TGCGCCAGCAGCCCCATCTCCCGAAGCACCGGGGAGCTGTTTTTT. Protein sequence: CASSPISRSTGELFF.

This clonotype has at least ten counts. The chain joins TRBV9 to TRBJ2-5; a possible D gene is TRBD2 (7 bases). Germline V lookup: CDR1 SGDLS, CDR2 YYNGEE. Trimming cost V 0 bases and J 2 bases, with 14 bases left between them. CDR3 length equals 16 residues. CDR3 sequence: CASSVEGGAKQETQYF. The CDR3 DNA reads TGTGCCAGCAGCGTAGAGGGGGGGGCTAAACAAGAGACCCAGTACTTC.

This clonotype was seen at least ten times. The chain recombines TRBV20-1 with TRBJ1-5; possibly TRBD1 for D (6 bases). Trimming took off 2 bases at V and 2 bases at J, with 13 bases between the two ends. The CDR3 has 15 residues. The germline V gene encodes CDR1 DFQATT and CDR2 SNEGSKA (reference sequence). The DNA of the CDR3 is TGCAGTGCTAGAACGGGGGCTACGGGCAATCAGCCCCAGCATTTT. It yields the protein CSARTGATGNQPQHF.

This clonotype has at least ten counts. The rearrangement uses TRBV9 and TRBJ2-7; 7 bases are a match to TRBD1. This CDR3 comprises 13 residues. J lost 2 bases, V lost 3 bases, and 2 bases had no gene match. Germline V lookup: CDR1 SGDLS, CDR2 YYNGEE. The CDR3 loop reads CASSAGTAYEQYF. Here the CDR3 DNA reads TGTGCCAGCAGCGCCGGGACAGCCTACGAGCAGTACTTC.

This clonotype was counted ten times or more. J is TRBJ2-1 and V is TRBV29-1; 8 bases agree with TRBD2. The CDR3 contains 15 residues. V lost 5 bases to trimming and J lost 9 bases; unmatched junction nucleotides: 15. Per the germline V gene, CDR1 is SQVTM and CDR2 is ANQGSEA. CDR3 protein: CSVLPAGGPPGEQFF. The CDR3 region has the DNA TGCAGCGTTCTACCCGCGGGGGGCCCCCCAGGTGAGCAGTTCTTC.